The 30 T cell receptor beta chains given below trace back to one sample, sequenced in a study of cytomegalovirus exposure and HLA in healthy donors. The PCR made use of 60 Vbeta and 13 Jbeta primers. The table came from immunoSEQ multiplex PCR; TCRdb's copy has only in-frame clones and leaves some out. The sample holds more than 130,000 clones, around 81% seen once. Sample: PBMCs. Receptors were obtained from a male donor in good health and CMV-seronegative.

Comments on this clone: The junction departs from germline at one end; a sequencing error may be responsible. The CDR3 loop reads CARSVRGGRSGNTIYF. CDR3 in DNA: TGTGCCCGGAGTGTTCGGGGGGGCCGCTCCGGAAACACCATATATTTT. The chain has TRBV30 and TRBJ1-3; TRBD1 is a possible D gene (6 bases). The CDR3 runs 16 residues. CDR1 is GTSNPN, CDR2 SVGIG, per germline (reference sequence).

The V gene is TRBV4-2, the J gene TRBJ1-4, with a weak D call TRBD1 (5 bases). Trimming removed 5 bases from V and 6 bases from J, with 19 bases in between. This CDR3 is built from 16 residues. Looked up from germline, CDR1 is LGHNA and CDR2 is YNFKEQ. CDR3 protein: CASSYFEGTRDEKLFF. The CDR3 nucleotides are TGTGCCAGCAGCTACTTCGAAGGGACTCGGGATGAAAAACTGTTTTTT.

The V gene is TRBV7-2, the J gene TRBJ2-7; D ambiguous. In germline, CDR1 is SGHTA, CDR2 FQGNSA. V lost 1 base and J lost 2, with 12 bases in between. CDR3 length: 15 residues. The CDR3 sequence: CASSLDRSTAYEQYF. In nucleotides, the CDR3 is TGTGCCAGCAGCTTAGATCGGTCGACTGCCTACGAGCAGTACTTC. The full variable domain, with the rest looked up from reference TRBV7-2 and TRBJ2-7, is GAGVSQSPSNKVTEKGKDVELRCDPISGHTALYWYRQSLGQGLEFLIYFQGNSAPDKSGLPSDRFSAERTGGSVSTLTIQRTQQEDSAVYLCASSLDRSTAYEQYFGPGTRLTVT.

The J gene is TRBJ2-1, the V gene TRBV5-1, with 11 bases aligning to TRBD2. Germline-derived CDR1 and CDR2 are SGHRS and YFSETQ. The V segment lost 4 bases and the J segment 4 bases; nucleotides outside the gene matches: 7. CDR3 length equals 16 residues. CDR3 sequence (DNA): TGCGCCAGCAGCCCGACTAGCGGGATATCATACAATGAGCAGTTCTTC. It is translated as CASSPTSGISYNEQFF.

The genes are TRBV6-5 and TRBJ2-2; TRBD1 aligns across 8 bases. The CDR3 is made up of 14 amino acids. Trimming removed 4 bases from V and 10 bases from J; junction bases left unmatched: 8. The V gene's germline CDR1 is MNHEY and CDR2 SVGAGI. DNA of the CDR3: TGTGCCAGCAGTTGGGGACAGGTGGGGGAGGAGCTGTTTTTT. Its translation: CASSWGQVGEELFF.

The V and J genes are TRBV9 and TRBJ2-7; maybe TRBD1 (5 bases). Germline values: CDR1 SGDLS, CDR2 YYNGEE. The CDR3 has 15 amino acids. V lost 0 bases and J lost 6, with 16 bases in between. As DNA, the CDR3 is TGTGCCAGCAGCGTAGCTAGGGGCTCCGGCGGCGAGCAGTACTTC. This translates into CASSVARGSGGEQYF.

Here the CDR3 DNA reads TGCGCCAGCAGCCAAGTAAGCAACTGGAACACCGGGGAGCTGTTTTTT. Translation: CASSQVSNWNTGELFF. This chain joins TRBV4-1 and TRBJ2-2; no clear D gene. Trimming stripped 1 base from V and 1 base from J, with 10 bases between. The CDR3 consists of 16 residues. The V gene's germline CDR1 is MGHRA and CDR2 YSYEKL.

This clone has only one observation. This chain connects TRBV10-3 to TRBJ1-2, with a possible D match to TRBD1 (6 bases). The germline CDR1 and CDR2 sequences are ENHRY and SYGVKD. Trimming removed 10 bases at V and 3 bases at J, with 24 bases between. The CDR3 loop spans 16 amino acids. CDR3 loop: CATIRDTVRLDYGYTF. DNA of the CDR3: TGTGCCACAATACGGGACACAGTTCGTTTGGACTATGGCTACACCTTC.

This chain links TRBV11-2 with TRBJ1-1; D unresolved. Deletions cut 5 bases from V and 5 bases from J, with 12 bases between. CDR1 and CDR2 (germline): SGHAT, FQNNGV. The CDR3 length is 13 residues. The DNA for the CDR3 is TGTGCCAGCAGCCCCCACCCCAGTACTGAAGCTTTCTTT. This codes for CASSPHPSTEAFF.

There are a few counts of this clone. The chain carries TRBV29-1 and TRBJ2-1; 9 nucleotides align to TRBD2. Trimming took 3 bases from V and 5 from J; bases not matched to a gene: 8. Germline-derived CDR1 and CDR2 are SQVTM and ANQGSEA. The CDR3 has 15 amino acids. The CDR3 coding sequence is TGCAGCGTTGACGGCGCGGGGGGGCGGAACAATGAGCAGTTCTTC. This codes for CSVDGAGGRNNEQFF.

J is TRBJ1-2 and V is TRBV14; 7 bases match TRBD1. J lost 4 bases, V lost 1 base, and 3 bases had no gene match. Germline CDR1 and CDR2: SGHDN and FVKESK. The CDR3 is 14 residues long. The CDR3 loop is CASSQGAGGYGYTF. The CDR3 coding sequence is TGTGCCAGCAGCCAAGGGGCAGGGGGCTATGGCTACACCTTC.

V gene TRBV7-9 combines with J gene TRBJ1-1; no reliable D call. CDR1 is SEHNR, CDR2 FQNEAQ, per germline (reference sequence). This CDR3 is built from 15 residues. Trimming pared 3 bases from V and 6 bases from J, leaving 17 bases between. CDR3 coding DNA: TGTGCCAGCAGCTTCGCCCCGGACTCCGACTCTGAAGCTTTCTTT. Amino acid sequence: CASSFAPDSDSEAFF.

In DNA, the CDR3 is TGTGCCATCAGTGCTCCGGGACAGGGGGCTGGAGGCTACACCTTC. Encoded protein: CAISAPGQGAGGYTF. The chain links TRBV10-3 to TRBJ1-2, with 12 positions matching TRBD1. V shed 4 bases, J shed 8 bases, and the junction held 8 bases outside the gene matches. Germline V lookup: CDR1 ENHRY, CDR2 SYGVKD. The CDR3 runs to 15 residues.

The V gene is TRBV5-4, the J gene TRBJ1-6, with D perhaps matching TRBD1 (5 bases). CDR3 length equals 16 residues. Per the germline V gene, CDR1 is SGHNT and CDR2 is YYREEE (reference sequence). The V and J ends lost 0 bases and 7 bases respectively, with 14 bases between them. In nucleotides, the CDR3 is TGTGCCAGCAGCTTGGGGAGGGGCAGGATAAATTCACCCCTCCACTTT. Translation gives CASSLGRGRINSPLHF.

This chain links TRBV19 with TRBJ2-5; possibly TRBD1 for D (5 bases). V was pared by 3 bases and J by 5 bases, with 13 bases between. The CDR3 runs to 14 residues. Per germline, CDR1 LNHDA and CDR2 SQIVND (reference sequence). The CDR3 sequence: CASSMGPEQETQYF. CDR3 DNA sequence: TGTGCCAGTAGTATGGGGCCCGAGCAGGAGACCCAGTACTTC. The whole variable domain, remainder taken from reference TRBV19 and TRBJ2-5, is DGGITQSPKYLFRKEGQNVTLSCEQNLNHDAMYWYRQDPGQGLRLIYYSQIVNDFQKGDIAEGYSVSREKKESFPLTVTSAQKNPTAFYLCASSMGPEQETQYFGPGTRLLVL.

This chain uses TRBV4-2 with TRBJ1-4; 7 bases fit TRBD1. Germline CDR1 LGHNA, CDR2 YNFKEQ. There are 18 residues in the CDR3. Losses at the gene ends were 6 bases for V and 0 bases for J; bases not matched to a gene: 13. The CDR3 nucleotides read TGTGCCAGCAGTCTCACAGGGGAGATAATTGCAACTAATGAAAAACTGTTTTTT. This gives the protein CASSLTGEIIATNEKLFF.

In nucleotides, the CDR3 is TGTGCCAGCAGCTCCAGCAGAGCGCTCGCTCTGTTCAATGAGCAGTTCTTC. It specifies CASSSSRALALFNEQFF. The V call is TRBV7-8, the J call TRBJ2-1; D is unclear. CDR3 size: 17 residues. Germline values: CDR1 SGHVS, CDR2 FQNEAQ. V lost 4 bases, J lost 6 bases, and 22 bases lay in between.

The chain has TRBV2 and TRBJ2-7, with TRBD1 matching over 9 bases. Trimming cost V 8 bases and J 2 bases; bases outside gene matches: 7. This CDR3 is 14 amino acids long. Germline lookup yields CDR1 SNHLY and CDR2 FYNNEI. In DNA form, the CDR3 reads TGTGCCAGCCAACCGGGACAGGGCCCCTACGAGCAGTACTTC. Its protein is CASQPGQGPYEQYF.

This clone was found many times. The rearrangement links TRBV29-1 to TRBJ2-6; D might be TRBD1 (5 bases). The V end was cut by 4 bases, the J end by 0 bases, with 16 bases between. CDR3 length equals 17 residues. CDR1 and CDR2 from the germline V gene are SQVTM and ANQGSEA. CDR3 protein: CSVASAGSFSGANVLTF. The CDR3 DNA follows: TGCAGCGTTGCTTCGGCAGGGTCCTTCTCTGGGGCCAACGTCCTGACTTTC.

The chain joins TRBV5-1 to TRBJ2-1; the D gene is possibly TRBD2 (6 bases). This CDR3 comprises 13 residues. The germline V and J ends were trimmed by 4 bases and 12 bases, with 17 bases remaining between them. Germline V gene sequence: CDR1 SGHRS, CDR2 YFSETQ. The CDR3 is CASSRGSEGGQFF. CDR3 DNA sequence: TGCGCCAGCAGCAGGGGTTCGGAGGGTGGGCAGTTCTTC.

The rearrangement uses TRBV19 and TRBJ1-2, with a weak D call TRBD1 (6 bases). The CDR3 contains 16 residues. The germline gives CDR1 LNHDA, CDR2 SQIVND (reference sequence). The V end lost 1 base, the J end lost 7 bases, and 19 bases lay between the germline ends. DNA of the CDR3: TGTGCCAGTAGTATAGCCCCGGGGCAGGGGTATGTTGGCTACACCTTC. Translating gives CASSIAPGQGYVGYTF.

This clone was seen only a few times. J is TRBJ2-1 and V is TRBV18; D perhaps matches TRBD2 (6 bases). The CDR3 has 15 amino acids. Germline assignment: CDR1 KGHSH and CDR2 LQKENI. V lost 3 bases to trimming and J lost 5 bases, with 14 bases between them. DNA of the CDR3: TGTGCCAGCTCACCCGCGGGACTGACTCACAATGAGCAGTTCTTC. As protein: CASSPAGLTHNEQFF.

The V gene is TRBV30, the J gene TRBJ2-6; D gene unclear. Per the germline V gene, CDR1 is GTSNPN and CDR2 is SVGIG (reference sequence). The CDR3 extends over 15 amino acids. Trimming removed 0 bases at V and 6 bases at J, with 12 bases between. CDR3 protein: CAWSVLRVEANVLTF. CDR3 nucleotides: TGTGCCTGGAGTGTACTAAGAGTGGAGGCCAACGTCCTGACTTTC.

The chain has TRBV4-3 and TRBJ2-2; maybe TRBD1 (6 bases). The CDR3 spans 18 residues. Germline values: CDR1 LGHNA, CDR2 YSLEER. The V end was cut by 0 bases, the J end by 5 bases, with 19 bases between. CDR3 DNA: TGCGCCAGCAGCCAAGACCCTCCAAGGGGCAGGGGAACCGGGGAGCTGTTTTTT. Its protein is CASSQDPPRGRGTGELFF.

This chain's CDR3 is CASSPRDSAYEQYF. The CDR3 nucleotides read TGTGCCAGCTCACCGCGGGACAGTGCCTACGAGCAGTACTTC. The chain carries TRBV18 and TRBJ2-7, with a weak D call TRBD1 (7 bases). Germline V gives CDR1 KGHSH, CDR2 LQKENI. The CDR3 is made up of 14 amino acids. The ends were cut back, 3 bases at V and 2 bases at J, with 11 bases in the middle.

V is TRBV12-2 and J is TRBJ2-3; TRBD2 was called by the table and not checked on the DNA. TRBV12-2 is a pseudogene. This CDR3 has 21 amino acids. Here the CDR3 DNA reads TGTGCAAGTCGCTTCCGAGACTCTATCTTCTCCAGAGCCAAAAGCACAGATACGCAGTATTTT. This sequence encodes CASRFRDSIFSRAKSTDTQYF.

This clone was observed once. The rearrangement links TRBV5-1 to TRBJ2-1; 9 nucleotides align to TRBD2. The CDR3 is made up of 16 amino acids. The V and J ends lost 0 bases and 2 bases, in that order; junction bases with no gene match: 3. Looked up from germline, CDR1 is SGHRS and CDR2 is YFSETQ. CDR3: CASSLVAGVPYNEQFF. DNA of the CDR3: TGCGCCAGCAGCTTGGTAGCGGGAGTGCCCTACAATGAGCAGTTCTTC.

The chain has TRBV13 and TRBJ2-3; 7 positions match TRBD1. The germline gives CDR1 PRHDT, CDR2 FYEKMQ (reference sequence). The V and J ends lost 0 bases and 1 base, in that order; junction bases with no gene match: 7. The CDR3 is 17 residues long. The CDR3 nucleotides read TGTGCCAGCAGCTTAGGGGTAGGGGGCACGCGCACAGATACGCAGTATTTT. It is translated as CASSLGVGGTRTDTQYF. The variable domain in full, with the rest retrieved from reference TRBV13 and TRBJ2-3, is AAGVIQSPRHLIKEKRETATLKCYPIPRHDTVYWYQQGPGQDPQFLISFYEKMQSDKGSIPDRFSAQQFSDYHSELNMSSLELGDSALYFCASSLGVGGTRTDTQYFGPGTRLTVL.

CDR3 in amino acids: CSVEVRNTIYF. CDR3 DNA: TGCAGCGTTGAAGTCAGAAACACCATATATTTT. The chain couples TRBV29-1 to TRBJ1-3; D ambiguous. Trimming took off 1 base at V and 5 bases at J, with 3 bases between the two ends. The CDR3 is 11 residues long. The germline CDR1 and CDR2 sequences are SQVTM and ANQGSEA.

The rearrangement uses TRBV5-6 and TRBJ1-4, with a possible D match to TRBD1 (6 bases). CDR1 is SGHDT and CDR2 is YYEEEE in the germline V gene. The V gene lost 2 bases and the J gene lost 10 bases, with 6 bases spanning the gap. There are 11 residues in the CDR3. CDR3 sequence reads: CASSLGGKLFF. The DNA for the CDR3 is TGTGCCAGCAGCTTAGGGGGAAAACTGTTTTTT. Full variable domain (rest looked up from reference TRBV5-6 and TRBJ1-4): DAGVTQSPTHLIKTRGQQVTLRCSPKSGHDTVSWYQQALGQGPQFIFQYYEEEERQRGNFPDRFSGHQFPNYSSELNVNALLLGDSALYLCASSLGGKLFFGSGTQLSVL.